The rows below give T cell receptor beta chains drawn from one sample of a study of T-cell reconstitution after alpha-beta-depleted transplantation in children. Each CDR3 protein gets one entry after TCRdb re-called the PCR reads with MiXCR. The sample consists of fewer than 750,000 distinct CDR3 sequences, about a quarter of them appearing once. Sequencing was performed on PBMCs, taken before TCRalphabeta/CD19-depleted stem cell transplant. These receptors all come from a boy under two years old with Wiskott-Aldrich syndrome, due to receive a stem cell transplant. Each CDR3 is given with its conserved first and last residue. Fields, in order: J gene, D gene, clone size, V gene, CDR3 protein, CDR3 DNA. The D gene is left open where the match is weak. A row's size may be missing; if present it is once, few, many or a size class.

J: TRBJ1-4
D: NA
size: NA
V: TRBV20-1
CDR3: CSASRLVNEKLFF
DNA: TGCAGTGCTAGCCGCCTGGTAAATGAAAAACTGTTTTTT

J: TRBJ1-2
D: NA
size: NA
V: TRBV28
CDR3: CASRPTVNYGYTF
DNA: TGTGCCAGCAGGCCGACCGTGAACTATGGCTACACCTTC

J: TRBJ2-7
D: TRBD1
size: NA
V: TRBV20-1
CDR3: CSARDRRTGFSEQYF
DNA: TGCAGTGCTAGAGATCGAAGGACAGGTTTCTCCGAGCAGTACTTC

J: TRBJ2-2
D: NA
size: NA
V: TRBV5-5
CDR3: CASSLRVGGMNNGELFF
DNA: TGTGCCAGCAGCTTGCGAGTTGGCGGGATGAATAACGGGGAGCTGTTTTTT

J: TRBJ2-5
D: NA
size: NA
V: TRBV15
CDR3: CATSRVASRETQYF
DNA: TGTGCCACCAGCAGAGTCGCCTCGAGGGAGACCCAGTACTTC

J: TRBJ2-1
D: TRBD2
size: NA
V: TRBV5-1
CDR3: CASSWGLAGADEQFF
DNA: TGCGCCAGCAGCTGGGGACTAGCGGGAGCGGATGAGCAGTTCTTC

J: TRBJ2-1
D: NA
size: few
V: TRBV3-1
CDR3: CASSQMIGNEQFF
DNA: TGTGCCAGCAGCCAAATGATAGGCAATGAGCAGTTCTTC

J: TRBJ2-5
D: NA
size: once
V: TRBV20-1
CDR3: CSARPASGTQYF
DNA: TGCAGTGCTAGGCCAGCATCAGGGACCCAGTACTTC

J: TRBJ2-3
D: NA
size: NA
V: TRBV29-1
CDR3: CSAGGGDNTQYF
DNA: TGCAGCGCAGGGGGGGGGGATAATACGCAGTATTTT

J: TRBJ1-4
D: NA
size: NA
V: TRBV3-1
CDR3: CASSPSLGGGGHEKLFF
DNA: TGTGCCAGCAGCCCCTCGTTAGGGGGGGGAGGCCATGAAAAACTGTTTTTT

J: TRBJ2-7
D: TRBD1
size: few
V: TRBV20-1
CDR3: CSAAGTGWDEQYF
DNA: TGCAGTGCTGCCGGGACAGGGTGGGACGAGCAGTACTTC

J: TRBJ2-7
D: TRBD2
size: NA
V: TRBV5-1
CDR3: CASSLAAGGSSYEQYF
DNA: TGCGCCAGCAGCTTGGCGGCGGGAGGGAGCTCCTACGAGCAGTACTTC

J: TRBJ2-7
D: NA
size: few
V: TRBV5-1
CDR3: CASSLGPGVSYEQYF
DNA: TGCGCCAGCAGCTTGGGGCCGGGAGTTAGTTACGAGCAGTACTTC

J: TRBJ1-4
D: NA
size: NA
V: TRBV20-1
CDR3: CSAWGRNEKLFF
DNA: TGCAGTGCGTGGGGACGAAATGAAAAACTGTTTTTT

J: TRBJ1-1
D: TRBD1
size: few
V: TRBV18
CDR3: CASSLRPPGQGAWITEAFF
DNA: TGTGCCAGCTCCCTGAGGCCCCCGGGACAGGGGGCCTGGATCACTGAAGCTTTCTTT

J: TRBJ2-2
D: NA
size: NA
V: TRBV5-1
CDR3: CASSLIPGGANTGELFF
DNA: TGCGCCAGCAGCTTAATCCCTGGGGGCGCGAACACCGGGGAGCTGTTTTTT

J: TRBJ2-5
D: NA
size: NA
V: TRBV2
CDR3: CASSGSWQETQYF
DNA: TGTGCCAGCAGTGGATCCTGGCAAGAGACCCAGTACTTC

J: TRBJ2-4
D: TRBD1
size: NA
V: TRBV10-3
CDR3: CAISEGQGANHLAKNIQYF
DNA: TGTGCCATCAGTGAAGGACAGGGGGCAAACCACTTAGCCAAAAACATTCAGTACTTC

J: TRBJ2-3
D: TRBD2
size: NA
V: TRBV5-1
CDR3: CASSFTSGRPGDTQYF
DNA: TGCGCCAGCAGCTTCACTAGCGGGAGGCCGGGAGATACGCAGTATTTT

J: TRBJ2-1
D: NA
size: NA
V: TRBV4-1
CDR3: CASSQGGVSYNEQFF
DNA: TGCGCCAGCAGCCAAGGCGGGGTCTCCTACAATGAGCAGTTCTTC

J: TRBJ2-3
D: NA
size: few
V: TRBV7-6
CDR3: CASSLGVLDTQYF
DNA: TGTGCCAGCAGTCTAGGGGTTCTAGATACGCAGTATTTT

J: TRBJ2-5
D: TRBD2
size: NA
V: TRBV29-1
CDR3: CSVTLGLAIKETQYF
DNA: TGCAGCGTGACACTCGGACTAGCGATTAAAGAGACCCAGTACTTC

J: TRBJ2-5
D: TRBD1
size: NA
V: TRBV27
CDR3: CASSWTGQGIETQYF
DNA: TGTGCCAGCAGTTGGACGGGACAGGGAATAGAGACCCAGTACTTC

J: TRBJ2-2
D: TRBD1
size: many
V: TRBV5-1
CDR3: CASSFLGTGPTNTGELFF
DNA: TGCGCCAGCAGCTTTTTGGGGACAGGGCCTACGAACACCGGGGAGCTGTTTTTT

J: TRBJ2-1
D: TRBD1
size: NA
V: TRBV7-8
CDR3: CASSFPRTGLYNEQFF
DNA: TGTGCCAGCAGCTTTCCCCGGACAGGGCTCTACAATGAGCAGTTCTTC

J: TRBJ2-3
D: NA
size: NA
V: TRBV20-1
CDR3: CSARDRLANTDTQYF
DNA: TGCAGTGCTAGAGATCGTCTAGCGAACACAGATACGCAGTATTTT

J: TRBJ2-6
D: TRBD2
size: NA
V: TRBV19
CDR3: CASSKRTSGSSGANVLTF
DNA: TGTGCCAGTAGTAAGAGGACTAGCGGGAGTTCTGGGGCCAACGTCCTGACTTTC

J: TRBJ1-1
D: TRBD1
size: NA
V: TRBV27
CDR3: CASRKQGIHTEAFF
DNA: TGTGCCAGCAGGAAACAGGGGATTCACACTGAAGCTTTCTTT

J: TRBJ2-1
D: NA
size: NA
V: TRBV10-3
CDR3: CAISLEDEQFF
DNA: TGTGCCATCAGCTTGGAGGATGAGCAGTTCTTC

J: TRBJ2-1
D: NA
size: NA
V: TRBV7-3
CDR3: CASSRRAGEQFF
DNA: TGTGCCAGCAGCCGTCGGGCAGGGGAGCAGTTCTTC

J: TRBJ2-3
D: NA
size: NA
V: TRBV5-1
CDR3: CASSGFSRAATDTQYF
DNA: TGCGCCAGCAGTGGATTCTCGAGGGCAGCAACAGATACGCAGTATTTT

J: TRBJ2-3
D: TRBD2
size: NA
V: TRBV5-5
CDR3: CASSFPSGGTDTQYF
DNA: TGTGCCAGCAGCTTCCCTAGCGGGGGCACAGATACGCAGTATTTT

J: TRBJ2-3
D: NA
size: NA
V: TRBV28
CDR3: CASNNVGTDTQYF
DNA: TGTGCCAGCAACAACGTCGGCACAGATACGCAGTATTTT

J: TRBJ1-1
D: NA
size: NA
V: TRBV5-1
CDR3: CASSLPGERMNTEAFF
DNA: TGCGCCAGCAGCTTGCCAGGGGAAAGGATGAACACTGAAGCTTTCTTT

J: TRBJ1-5
D: NA
size: NA
V: TRBV6-5
CDR3: CASSSGAYQPQHF
DNA: TGTGCCAGCAGTTCGGGGGCATATCAGCCCCAGCATTTT

J: TRBJ2-7
D: NA
size: NA
V: TRBV5-5
CDR3: CASSNAGTEQYF
DNA: TGTGCCAGCAGTAACGCAGGGACCGAGCAGTACTTC

J: TRBJ2-5
D: NA
size: NA
V: TRBV5-1
CDR3: CASSLVQGVETQYF
DNA: TGCGCCAGCAGCTTGGTACAGGGAGTGGAGACCCAGTACTTC

J: TRBJ2-3
D: TRBD2
size: NA
V: TRBV5-1
CDR3: CASRESTSGVADTQYF
DNA: TGCGCCAGCAGGGAGTCGACTAGCGGGGTTGCAGATACGCAGTATTTT

J: TRBJ2-2
D: TRBD1
size: few
V: TRBV5-1
CDR3: CASSLGQGKSTGELFF
DNA: TGCGCCAGCAGCCTAGGACAGGGGAAAAGCACCGGGGAGCTGTTTTTT

J: TRBJ2-1
D: NA
size: NA
V: TRBV10-3
CDR3: CAISPERVSSYNEQFF
DNA: TGTGCCATCAGCCCCGAGCGGGTTAGCTCCTACAATGAGCAGTTCTTC

J: TRBJ2-7
D: TRBD2
size: few
V: TRBV28
CDR3: CASSLWASGDSYEQYF
DNA: TGTGCCAGCAGTTTATGGGCTAGCGGAGACTCCTACGAGCAGTACTTC

J: TRBJ2-1
D: TRBD1
size: NA
V: TRBV24-1
CDR3: CATSDSGQGGNEQFF
DNA: TGTGCCACCAGTGATTCGGGACAGGGGGGGAATGAGCAGTTCTTC

J: TRBJ1-1
D: TRBD1
size: NA
V: TRBV6-5
CDR3: CASRYAPSTGGNTEAFF
DNA: TGTGCCAGCAGATATGCCCCTAGTACAGGGGGGAACACTGAAGCTTTCTTT

J: TRBJ2-1
D: TRBD2
size: NA
V: TRBV20-1
CDR3: CCARDKAGGRYNEQFF
DNA: TGCTGTGCTAGAGATAAGGCGGGAGGGCGGTACAATGAGCAGTTCTTC

J: TRBJ2-1
D: NA
size: NA
V: TRBV5-5
CDR3: CASSLLFGSGSYNEQFF
DNA: TGTGCCAGCAGCTTATTGTTCGGGAGCGGCTCCTACAATGAGCAGTTCTTC

J: TRBJ2-1
D: TRBD1
size: NA
V: TRBV12-3/TRBV12-4
CDR3: CASSPGQGAANEQFF
DNA: TGTGCCAGCAGTCCGGGACAGGGGGCGGCGAATGAGCAGTTCTTC

J: TRBJ2-1
D: TRBD2
size: NA
V: TRBV29-1
CDR3: CSVDPASGLGDEQFF
DNA: TGCAGCGTTGATCCGGCTAGCGGGCTAGGTGATGAGCAGTTCTTC

J: TRBJ2-1
D: NA
size: NA
V: TRBV25-1
CDR3: CASSSKSSYNEQFF
DNA: TGTGCCAGCAGTAGTAAAAGCTCCTACAATGAGCAGTTCTTC

J: TRBJ2-4
D: NA
size: NA
V: TRBV27
CDR3: CASSGLGQGVDKNIQYF
DNA: TGTGCCAGCAGTGGGCTAGGGCAGGGTGTGGACAAAAACATTCAGTACTTC

J: TRBJ2-7
D: TRBD1
size: NA
V: TRBV11-2
CDR3: CASSLARTGSSYEQYF
DNA: TGTGCCAGCAGCTTAGCCCGGACAGGTAGCTCCTACGAGCAGTACTTC

J: TRBJ1-2
D: NA
size: once
V: TRBV15
CDR3: CATSRDWVEYGYTF
DNA: TGTGCCACCAGCAGAGATTGGGTTGAATATGGCTACACCTTC

J: TRBJ2-1
D: TRBD2
size: NA
V: TRBV20-1
CDR3: CSATILAVGDEQFF
DNA: TGCAGTGCTACGATACTAGCGGTTGGCGATGAGCAGTTCTTC

J: TRBJ2-1
D: NA
size: NA
V: TRBV18
CDR3: CASSPRGASSYNEQFF
DNA: TGTGCCAGCTCACCACGGGGCGCAAGCTCCTACAATGAGCAGTTCTTC

J: TRBJ2-2
D: TRBD1
size: once
V: TRBV12-3/TRBV12-4
CDR3: CASRRTGVTGELFF
DNA: TGTGCCAGCAGACGGACAGGGGTAACCGGGGAGCTGTTTTTT

J: TRBJ2-3
D: TRBD2
size: NA
V: TRBV7-6
CDR3: CASSREGTSVSTDTQYF
DNA: TGTGCCAGCAGCCGGGAGGGGACTAGCGTTAGCACAGATACGCAGTATTTT

J: TRBJ1-1
D: TRBD1
size: NA
V: TRBV4-1
CDR3: CASSHPDRENTEAFF
DNA: TGCGCCAGCAGCCATCCGGACAGGGAGAACACTGAAGCTTTCTTT

J: TRBJ2-5
D: TRBD1
size: few
V: TRBV29-1
CDR3: CSVGLQTGRETQYF
DNA: TGCAGCGTCGGTCTCCAGACAGGGCGAGAGACCCAGTACTTC

J: TRBJ2-2
D: NA
size: NA
V: TRBV5-1
CDR3: CASSLQALNTGELFF
DNA: TGCGCCAGCAGCTTACAGGCCCTGAACACCGGGGAGCTGTTTTTT

J: TRBJ2-5
D: TRBD2
size: NA
V: TRBV28
CDR3: CASSTSGRYQETQYF
DNA: TGTGCCAGCAGTACTAGCGGGAGGTACCAAGAGACCCAGTACTTC